The 19 T cell receptor beta chains below all came from one sample that was sequenced in a study of CD8 T cells in Susac syndrome. Random hexamers were used to reverse transcribe 0.5 to 1 ug of RNA. Via MiXCR, TCRdb re-called the immunoSEQ multiplex PCR reads, giving one row per CDR3 protein. Of approximately 190,000 distinct CDR3 sequences in the sample, approximately 95% were seen once. Sequenced material: CD8+ T cells from PBMCs. These receptor sequences come from a human donor with Susac syndrome.

The chain has TRBV9 and TRBJ2-1; 7 bases fit TRBD1. This CDR3 spans 15 amino acids. Trimming removed 4 bases from V and 4 bases from J; junction bases left unmatched: 8. CDR1 SGDLS and CDR2 YYNGEE come from the germline V gene. CDR3 sequence: CASSLRDSLYNEQFF. DNA of the CDR3: TGTGCCAGCAGCCTCCGGGACAGCCTTTACAATGAGCAGTTCTTC.

This chain joins TRBV9 and TRBJ1-3; D possibly corresponds to TRBD1 (5 bases). Between the trimmed V and J ends, which lost 3 bases and 2 bases, there was a span of 12 bases. The CDR3 totals 15 residues. In germline, CDR1 is SGDLS, CDR2 YYNGEE. The CDR3 loop reads CASSGGGWPGNTIYF. The DNA for the CDR3 is TGTGCCAGCAGCGGCGGGGGGTGGCCTGGAAACACCATATATTTT.

V is TRBV30 and J is TRBJ2-3, with D maybe TRBD1 (5 bases). CDR3 length: 13 residues. The germline CDR1 and CDR2 sequences are GTSNPN and SVGIG (reference sequence). The CDR3 spells CALEGAGTDTQYF. The DNA for the CDR3 is TGTGCTCTCGAAGGGGCGGGCACAGATACGCAGTATTTT.

The chain couples TRBV7-3 to TRBJ2-1; D is uncertain. The CDR3 runs to 14 residues. V was trimmed by 2 bases and J by 5 bases, leaving 10 bases between them. Germline CDR1 reads SGHTA; CDR2 reads FQGTGA. The CDR3 sequence: CASSLPDLDNEQFF. CDR3 sequence (DNA): TGTGCCAGCAGCTTACCAGATTTGGACAATGAGCAGTTCTTC. Full variable domain (outside the CDR3, taken from reference TRBV7-3 and TRBJ2-1): GAGVSQTPSNKVTEKGKYVELRCDPISGHTALYWYRQSLGQGPEFLIYFQGTGAADDSGLPNDRFFAVRPEGSVSTLKIQRTERGDSAVYLCASSLPDLDNEQFFGPGTRLTVL.

The J gene is TRBJ1-1, the V gene TRBV2; D might be TRBD1 (5 bases). V shed 8 bases and J shed 1 base, with 14 bases lying between them. The CDR3 totals 14 residues. CDR1 is SNHLY, CDR2 FYNNEI, per germline. The CDR3 region has the DNA TGTGCCAGCCCCCCGGGACTTGGGAACACTGAAGCTTTCTTT. Protein sequence: CASPPGLGNTEAFF.

The V gene is TRBV27, the J gene TRBJ2-3; TRBD2 aligns across 15 bases. The germline CDR1 and CDR2 sequences are MNHEY and SMNVEV (reference sequence). This CDR3 is built from 15 residues. V shed 7 bases, J shed 6 bases, and the junction held 5 bases outside the gene matches. CDR3 in amino acids: CASNTGTSGRDTQYF. The CDR3 DNA follows: TGTGCCAGCAATACCGGGACTAGCGGGAGGGATACGCAGTATTTT.

The V call is TRBV30, the J call TRBJ1-1, with a tentative D call TRBD1 (5 bases). Germline values: CDR1 GTSNPN, CDR2 SVGIG (reference sequence). The CDR3 loop spans 13 amino acids. CDR3 region: CARRRQGNTEAFF. CDR3 nucleotide sequence: TGTGCTCGGAGACGGCAGGGGAACACTGAAGCTTTCTTT.

The chain is built from TRBV4-2 and TRBJ2-3; D is unresolved. The CDR3 totals 13 residues. Germline V gene data show CDR1 as LGHNA and CDR2 as YNFKEQ. Between the trimmed V and J ends, which lost 0 bases and 6 bases, there was a span of 7 bases. Written as DNA, the CDR3 is TGTGCCAGCAGCCAAGAATCAGCTGATACGCAGTATTTT. Its translation: CASSQESADTQYF.

The chain joins TRBV30 to TRBJ1-2, with unresolved D. The germline gives CDR1 GTSNPN, CDR2 SVGIG (reference sequence). The CDR3 runs to 10 residues. The V and J ends lost 2 bases and 6 bases respectively, with 4 bases between them. CDR3 amino acids: CAWSKNGYTF. The CDR3 DNA reads as TGTGCCTGGAGTAAGAATGGCTACACCTTC.

The chain links TRBV4-1 to TRBJ2-7; D unresolved. With 1 base removed from V and 6 bases from J, the gap between germline ends came to 7 bases. Germline values: CDR1 MGHRA, CDR2 YSYEKL. The CDR3 length is 12 residues. The CDR3 nucleotides read TGCGCCAGCAGCCAAGGTTTTTCCGAGCAGTACTTC. As protein: CASSQGFSEQYF.

The chain employs TRBV5-6 and TRBJ2-7; 9 bases align to TRBD1. V lost 2 bases, J lost 2 bases, and 2 bases stayed unmatched. The CDR3 is 14 residues long. Germline-derived CDR1 and CDR2 are SGHDT and YYEEEE. The DNA for the CDR3 is TGTGCCAGCAGCTTCGGGACAGGGCCCTACGAGCAGTACTTC. Amino acids: CASSFGTGPYEQYF.

This chain uses TRBV12-3 or TRBV12-4 with TRBJ1-5; TRBD1 agrees at 8 bases. The CDR3 sequence is 16 residues long. V lost 7 bases to trimming and J lost 2 bases; unmatched junction nucleotides: 10. The CDR3 nucleotides are TGTGCCAGCACCCTCCTTGGACAGGGACGCAATCAGCCCCAGCATTTT. Translating gives CASTLLGQGRNQPQHF.

The chain has TRBV7-2 and TRBJ1-4, with TRBD1 matching 11 bases. CDR3 size: 14 residues. Germline-derived CDR1 and CDR2 are SGHTA and FQGNSA. The V and J ends lost 6 bases and 8 bases, in that order; junction bases with no gene match: 5. The CDR3 region is CASSGQGAWEKLFF. The CDR3 DNA is TGTGCCAGCAGTGGACAGGGGGCTTGGGAAAAACTGTTTTTT.

The chain links TRBV14 to TRBJ2-1; D ambiguous. This CDR3 comprises 13 residues. Per germline, CDR1 SGHDN and CDR2 FVKESK. The V gene lost 1 base and the J gene lost 4 bases, with 5 bases spanning the gap. The CDR3 nucleotides read TGTGCCAGCAGCCAAGGGCTATACAATGAGCAGTTCTTC. Amino acids: CASSQGLYNEQFF.

The rearrangement joins TRBV15 to TRBJ2-1; 7 nucleotides line up with TRBD2. Germline CDR1 is LNHNV and CDR2 is YYDKDF (reference sequence). Losses at the gene ends were 0 bases for V and 7 bases for J; bases not matched to a gene: 6. The CDR3 is made up of 15 amino acids. CDR3 sequence reads: CATSRDRAGNNEQFF. The CDR3 bases are TGTGCCACCAGCAGAGATCGAGCGGGAAATAATGAGCAGTTCTTC.

The chain combines TRBV9 with TRBJ1-5, with a weak D call TRBD1 (5 bases). The germline gives CDR1 SGDLS, CDR2 YYNGEE. The CDR3 is 14 residues long. Trimming stripped 0 bases from V and 9 bases from J, with 13 bases between. CDR3 amino acids: CASSVGSWGPPQHF. The CDR3 nucleotides are TGTGCCAGCAGCGTAGGGAGTTGGGGACCGCCCCAGCATTTT.

The chain uses TRBV3-1 and TRBJ1-5; tentatively, D is TRBD1 (5 bases). Germline values: CDR1 LGHDT, CDR2 YNNKEL (reference sequence). V gave up 4 bases and J gave up 0 bases, with 10 bases separating them. The CDR3 is 15 residues long. CDR3 loop: CASSPATDSNQPQHF. In DNA, the CDR3 is TGTGCCAGCAGCCCCGCGACAGATAGCAATCAGCCCCAGCATTTT.

The chain joins TRBV30 to TRBJ2-7; TRBD1 might be the D (6 bases). Germline CDR1 reads GTSNPN; CDR2 reads SVGIG (reference sequence). This CDR3 has 12 residues. This CDR3 reads CAYRDTNYEQYF. The CDR3, as DNA: TGTGCATACAGGGATACGAACTACGAGCAGTACTTC.

V is TRBV29-1 and J is TRBJ1-3; maybe TRBD1 (6 bases). This CDR3 spans 17 amino acids. The germline V gene encodes CDR1 SQVTM and CDR2 ANQGSEA. V lost 8 bases and J 8 bases, leaving 31 bases between the germline ends. The CDR3: CSLWGQITPLGVHTIYF. The CDR3 region has the DNA TGCAGCCTCTGGGGACAAATTACCCCTCTGGGGGTACACACCATATATTTT.